This TCR beta chain stems from a study of synovial regulatory T cells in juvenile arthritis. About this clone itself: What it binds is not known.

The iaTreg subset was defined as HLA-DR+ Treg cells. Points from the study as a whole: Across patients, iaTreg TCR repertoires were mostly private, partly shared with synovial Teff and blood CPL. Synovial Treg CDR3 sequences overlapped more with iaTregs than other circulating Tregs. TCR diversity was lower in inflammation-associated blood Treg cells than in other blood Treg cells.

Libraries were prepared by immunoSEQ multiplex PCR; TCRdb keeps only in-frame clonotypes and omits some of them. The repertoire table contains about 10,000 clones. The TCR comes from a donor under 30 with juvenile idiopathic arthritis. Sequencing was carried out using Treg cells from blood. Subset: HLA-DR+ inflammation-associated blood Treg cells.

CDR3 loop: CASSLDGLNTEAFF. The chain recombines TRBV5-1 with TRBJ1-1. The germline CDR1 and CDR2 sequences are SGHRS and YFSETQ. The length of the CDR3 is 14 residues. A DNA sequence was not provided. Full variable domain (outside the CDR3, taken from reference TRBV5-1 and TRBJ1-1): KAGVTQTPRYLIKTRGQQVTLSCSPISGHRSVSWYQQTPGQGLQFLFEYFSETQRNKGNFPGRFSGRQFSNSRSEMNVSTLELGDSALYLCASSLDGLNTEAFFGQGTRLTVV.